These 29 T cell receptor beta chains share one sample of origin, sequenced in a study of blood T cell repertoires in COVID-19 (dated by TCRdb to 2020 to 2022). Library method: the immunoSEQ multiplex PCR assay. TCRdb's version of the immuneACCESS table is confined to in-frame rearrangements and falls short of the full clone set. An unresolved V gene accounts for under half of the shortfall where checked; the remainder is of unknown origin. This sample lists around 70,000 clones; about 86% were detected once. The top ten clonotypes cover over 4% of the sample. The specimen sequenced was peripheral blood. The receptors derive from a man aged 50 to 60 with acute or convalescent COVID-19.

The chain recombines TRBV10-3 with TRBJ1-1, with 7 bases identical to TRBD1. The CDR3 spans 12 residues. Germline assignment: CDR1 ENHRY and CDR2 SYGVKD. The J segment lost 5 bases and the V segment lost 11 bases, leaving 8 bases of the junction unmatched. The CDR3 region is CASTGVGTEAFF. Written as DNA, the CDR3 is TGTGCCTCAACAGGGGTAGGGACTGAAGCTTTCTTT.

The chain couples TRBV9 to TRBJ2-7; TRBD1 matches at 9 bases. V shed 4 bases and J 2 bases; nucleotides not matched to a gene: 4. Germline-derived CDR1 and CDR2 are SGDLS and YYNGEE. This CDR3 has 14 residues. The CDR3 region has the DNA TGTGCCAGCAGCCCCGGGGACAGGGCCTACGAGCAGTACTTC. It translates to CASSPGDRAYEQYF.

V usage is TRBV27 and J usage is TRBJ1-6, with unresolved D. There are 15 residues in the CDR3. Germline CDR1 is MNHEY and CDR2 is SMNVEV (reference sequence). V was trimmed by 2 bases and J by 1 base, leaving 6 bases between them. In nucleotides, the CDR3 is TGTGCCAGCAGTTTAGCAGGTTCCTATAATTCACCCCTCCACTTT. Its translation: CASSLAGSYNSPLHF.

The V gene is TRBV5-4, the J gene TRBJ1-2; D ambiguous. The CDR3 covers 13 residues. V was pared by 2 bases and J by 4 bases, with 9 bases between. Germline V lookup: CDR1 SGHNT, CDR2 YYREEE (reference sequence). The DNA of the CDR3 is TGTGCCAGCAGCTTCGACAAGAGCTATGGCTACACCTTC. Protein product: CASSFDKSYGYTF.

The sample holds one count of this clone. The chain recombines TRBV5-1 with TRBJ2-2; D call uncertain. CDR3 length equals 11 residues. CDR1 SGHRS and CDR2 YFSETQ come from the germline V gene. V was shortened by 6 bases and J by 7 bases, with 7 bases between the two germline ends. The CDR3 loop reads CASTLYGELFF. The CDR3 DNA is TGCGCCAGCACCCTTTACGGGGAGCTGTTTTTT.

This clone came up a few times. The chain recombines TRBV7-8 with TRBJ2-2; TRBD1 is a possible D gene (7 bases). This CDR3 contains 16 residues. Trimming removed 7 bases at V and 6 bases at J, with 21 bases between. CDR1 SGHVS and CDR2 FQNEAQ come from the germline V gene. CDR3 DNA sequence: TGTGCCAGCACCTCTAGGTCACAGGGGAGGTCCGGGGAGCTGTTTTTT. This sequence encodes CASTSRSQGRSGELFF.

The gene calls are TRBV7-2 and TRBJ1-5, with a weak D call TRBD1 (6 bases). CDR1 SGHTA and CDR2 FQGNSA come from the germline V gene. The germline V and J ends were trimmed by 3 bases and 6 bases, with 9 bases remaining between them. The CDR3 contains 13 residues. CDR3 in DNA: TGTGCCAGCAGCTTCACAGGGTTTCAGCCCCAGCATTTT. It yields the protein CASSFTGFQPQHF.

This clone was observed once. This chain joins TRBV14 and TRBJ2-3; TRBD2 aligns across 14 bases. The CDR3 totals 18 residues. The ends lost 2 bases at V and 2 bases at J; junction bases unmatched: 6. Germline CDR1 SGHDN, CDR2 FVKESK. In DNA, the CDR3 is TGTGCCAGCAGCCAACCGCGACTAGCGGGGGGGTACACAGATACGCAGTATTTT. It translates to CASSQPRLAGGYTDTQYF.

V gene TRBV9 combines with J gene TRBJ2-2, with 8 bases matching TRBD2. CDR3 size: 16 residues. Looked up from germline, CDR1 is SGDLS and CDR2 is YYNGEE. The trim removed 5 bases at V and 7 bases at J, leaving 13 bases unmatched. CDR3 residues: CASREGSGSYGGELFF. DNA for the CDR3: TGTGCCAGCAGAGAGGGGAGCGGGAGTTATGGCGGGGAGCTGTTTTTT. The full variable domain, its missing parts supplied by reference TRBV9 and TRBJ2-2, is DSGVTQTPKHLITATGQRVTLRCSPRSGDLSVYWYQQSLDQGLQFLIQYYNGEERAKGNILERFSAQQFPDLHSELNLSSLELGDSALYFCASREGSGSYGGELFFGEGSRLTVL.

This clone was found once. The V and J genes are TRBV11-3 and TRBJ2-1, with 7 bases that match TRBD2. CDR1 is SGHNT and CDR2 is YENEEA in the germline V gene. The CDR3 is 14 residues long. J lost 9 bases, V lost 1 base, and 6 bases had no gene match. CDR3 coding DNA: TGTGCCAGCAGCTTAGTTGCGGGAGCTACTGAGCAGTTCTTC. Translated: CASSLVAGATEQFF.

This clone is a singleton in its sample. The rearrangement uses TRBV11-1 and TRBJ1-5; TRBD1 might be the D (5 bases). There are 13 residues in the CDR3. V lost 3 bases and J lost 5, with 8 bases in between. Germline CDR1 and CDR2: SGHAT and FQDESV (reference sequence). The DNA of the CDR3 is TGTGCCAGCAGCTTTTCCAGGGATCAGCCCCAGCATTTT. Amino acid sequence: CASSFSRDQPQHF.

V gene TRBV5-5 combines with J gene TRBJ2-7, with D perhaps matching TRBD2 (6 bases). Germline V gene sequence: CDR1 SGHKS, CDR2 YYEKEE (reference sequence). CDR3 length: 15 amino acids. The ends were cut back, 0 bases at V and 3 bases at J, with 13 bases in the middle. The CDR3 sequence is CASSLGPSDYYEQYF. The CDR3, as DNA: TGTGCCAGCAGCTTGGGTCCTAGCGATTACTACGAGCAGTACTTC.

This clone was counted a single time. J is TRBJ2-7 and V is TRBV9; D is perhaps TRBD1 (6 bases). This CDR3 has 15 amino acids. Germline loops: CDR1 SGDLS, CDR2 YYNGEE. Trimming took off 2 bases at V and 3 bases at J, with 15 bases between the two ends. DNA for the CDR3: TGTGCCAGCAGCGTCGAACAGGGATATGGCTACGAGCAGTACTTC. Its protein product is CASSVEQGYGYEQYF.

The chain combines TRBV5-1 with TRBJ2-1, with D uncertain. The CDR3 is made up of 16 amino acids. The germline gives CDR1 SGHRS, CDR2 YFSETQ. V shed 0 bases and J shed 2 bases, with 12 bases lying between them. The DNA of the CDR3 is TGCGCCAGCAGCTTGGTAGGAGCGAGCGCCTACAATGAGCAGTTCTTC. This gives the protein CASSLVGASAYNEQFF.

The CDR3 nucleotides are TGTGCCAGCAGCTTTAGGAAGGATACTATTTATGGCTACACCTTC. Translation gives CASSFRKDTIYGYTF. The rearrangement uses TRBV7-8 and TRBJ1-2; D gene ambiguous. The CDR3 runs to 15 residues. V dropped 3 bases and J dropped 5 bases, with 16 bases sitting between them. The germline V gene has CDR1 SGHVS and CDR2 FQNEAQ.

V and J are TRBV20-1 and TRBJ1-1, with a weak D call TRBD1 (5 bases). CDR1 and CDR2 (germline): DFQATT, SNEGSKA (reference sequence). V gave up 5 bases and J gave up 7 bases, with 11 bases separating them. This CDR3 is 11 amino acids long. CDR3 protein: CSAASGHEAFF. CDR3 DNA: TGCAGTGCTGCTTCAGGGCATGAAGCTTTCTTT.

The J gene is TRBJ2-4, the V gene TRBV6-5; tentative D call: TRBD2 (6 bases). Germline V gene data show CDR1 as MNHEY and CDR2 as SVGAGI. This CDR3 has 13 amino acids. With 5 bases removed from V and 6 bases from J, the gap between germline ends came to 11 bases. CDR3 bases: TGTGCCAGCAGTCGGAGGGAACTAAACATTCAGTACTTC. It is translated as CASSRRELNIQYF.

The chain has TRBV6-5 and TRBJ1-2; the match to TRBD1 covers 7 bases. Germline V gene lookup returns CDR1 MNHEY and CDR2 SVGAGI. This CDR3 contains 16 residues. Trimming removed 2 bases from V and 5 bases from J; junction bases left unmatched: 11. DNA of the CDR3: TGTGCCAGCAGTTACCTGGGACAGTTTGAACTTTATGGCTACACCTTC. Its translation: CASSYLGQFELYGYTF.

A single count supports this clone. The V call is TRBV30, the J call TRBJ1-1; a possible D gene is TRBD1 (5 bases). The CDR3 contains 11 residues. V lost 3 bases to trimming and J lost 7 bases, with 9 bases between them. CDR1 and CDR2 (germline): GTSNPN, SVGIG (reference sequence). CDR3: CAWSGGGEAFF. The DNA for the CDR3 is TGTGCCTGGAGCGGGGGGGGTGAAGCTTTCTTT.

The J gene is TRBJ2-7, the V gene TRBV4-1; the match to TRBD2 covers 11 bases. The CDR3 is 17 amino acids. With V trimmed by 3 bases and J by 1 base, 8 bases remained unmatched. Germline CDR1 is MGHRA and CDR2 is YSYEKL. The CDR3 DNA is TGCGCCAGCAGCCAGACCTCCGGGACTAGCGGATCCTACGAGCAGTACTTC. The encoded protein is CASSQTSGTSGSYEQYF.

The chain couples TRBV7-3 to TRBJ2-3; 9 bases are shared with TRBD2. Trimming at V came to 1 base and at J to 4 bases, leaving 6 bases not matched to a gene. The CDR3 contains 16 residues. The germline V gene encodes CDR1 SGHTA and CDR2 FQGTGA. CDR3 DNA: TGTGCCAGCAGCTTAATGGGCGGGAGGGCTCCAGATACGCAGTATTTT. Translated: CASSLMGGRAPDTQYF.

The gene calls are TRBV7-9 and TRBJ2-7; D unresolved. This CDR3 has 13 amino acids. Germline values: CDR1 SEHNR, CDR2 FQNEAQ (reference sequence). V lost 3 bases to trimming and J lost 2 bases, with 8 bases between them. CDR3 nucleotide sequence: TGTGCCAGCAGCTTTCCAGGCCCCTACGAGCAGTACTTC. Protein sequence: CASSFPGPYEQYF.

The V and J genes are TRBV6-6 and TRBJ2-1, with D tentatively TRBD1 (6 bases). The CDR3 contains 13 residues. V lost 8 bases to trimming and J lost 4 bases, with 12 bases between them. Germline lookup yields CDR1 MNHNY and CDR2 SVGAGI (reference sequence). CDR3 DNA sequence: TGTGCCAGCTTCCGGGACACATACAATGAGCAGTTCTTC. Its translation: CASFRDTYNEQFF.

This clone was found once. The rearrangement links TRBV4-2 to TRBJ2-5; 7 nucleotides agree with TRBD2. The CDR3 consists of 17 residues. Germline CDR1 LGHNA, CDR2 YNFKEQ. The trim removed 3 bases at V and 5 bases at J, leaving 15 bases unmatched. CDR3 nucleotide sequence: TGTGCCAGCAGCCACCCTAGTGGGGGGACTAACACGGAGACCCAGTACTTC. Its protein product is CASSHPSGGTNTETQYF.

The chain is built from TRBV4-2 and TRBJ2-3; possibly TRBD2 for D (6 bases). V lost 0 bases, J lost 4 bases, and 8 bases lay in between. Germline V CDR1 and CDR2: LGHNA, YNFKEQ. This CDR3 is 14 amino acids long. CDR3 in DNA: TGTGCCAGCAGCCAAGATCGGAGGGCAGATACGCAGTATTTT. Translation: CASSQDRRADTQYF.

The genes are TRBV18 and TRBJ2-7; D unclear. The CDR3 spans 14 residues. CDR1 and CDR2 from the germline V gene are KGHSH and LQKENI. Trimming took 2 bases from V and 0 from J, leaving 8 bases between them. In DNA form, the CDR3 reads TGTGCCAGCTCACCAGGGCTACTCTCCTACGAGCAGTACTTC. This codes for CASSPGLLSYEQYF.

This sequence joins TRBV29-1 and TRBJ2-1; 11 bases match TRBD1. This CDR3 region has 14 residues. CDR1 is SQVTM, CDR2 ANQGSEA, per germline. J was trimmed by 9 bases and V by 2 bases; bases with no gene match: 6. The CDR3 sequence is CSVEPGQGVGEQFF. The CDR3 DNA follows: TGCAGCGTTGAACCGGGACAGGGGGTTGGTGAGCAGTTCTTC.

This clone appeared once. This chain joins TRBV18 and TRBJ1-4; TRBD1 might be the D (6 bases). This CDR3 is built from 15 residues. Deletions cut 3 bases from V and 5 bases from J, with 13 bases between. CDR1 is KGHSH, CDR2 LQKENI, per germline. The CDR3 DNA follows: TGTGCCAGCTCACCTCCGGGACATATAAATGAAAAACTGTTTTTT. The encoded protein is CASSPPGHINEKLFF.

This chain joins TRBV7-9 and TRBJ2-1, with 8 bases matching TRBD2. J was trimmed by 4 bases and V by 2 bases; bases with no gene match: 4. Germline V CDR1 and CDR2: SEHNR, FQNEAQ (reference sequence). CDR3 size: 15 residues. The chain's CDR3 is CASSLQSGSYNEQFF. In DNA form, the CDR3 reads TGTGCCAGCAGCTTACAAAGCGGGAGTTACAATGAGCAGTTCTTC.